The rows below give T cell receptor beta chains drawn from one sample of a study of blood T cells in healthy people across ages. One entry per CDR3 protein results from TCRdb running MiXCR on the 5' RACE reads. The data show some 1.1 million distinct CDR3 sequences, about two fifths seen once. Sequenced: blood. The source of these receptors is a man aged 18 to 35 in good health. CDR3s include the opening cysteine and the closing phenylalanine or tryptophan. A D gene is named only where the DNA matches it firmly. Rows may omit the clone size; those that give it use once, few, many or a size class.

TRBJ1-1 | TRBV29-1 | . | . | TGCAGCGCCATTGTGACAGGTGATACTGAAGCTTTCTTT | CSAIVTGDTEAFF
TRBJ2-3 | TRBV4-3 | . | many | TGCGCCAGCAGCCCCCAACTAGTTGCCGGCACAGATACGCAGTATTTT | CASSPQLVAGTDTQYF
TRBJ1-1 | TRBV6-1 | . | . | TGTGCCAGCAGTGAACCGGGACAAATGAACACTGAAGCTTTCTTT | CASSEPGQMNTEAFF
TRBJ2-3 | TRBV29-1 | . | few | TGCAGCGCTAGCGAGGCTCCCACAGATACGCAGTATTTT | CSASEAPTDTQYF
TRBJ1-1 | TRBV7-2 | . | few | TGTGCCAGCAGCTTATGGGGGTACACTGAAGCTTTCTTT | CASSLWGYTEAFF
TRBJ2-1 | TRBV6-2/TRBV6-3 | TRBD2 | few | TGTGCCAGCAACCCAAGCGGGGGGGCCCGCAATGAGCAGTTCTTC | CASNPSGGARNEQFF
TRBJ1-1 | TRBV29-1 | . | few | TGCAGCGTTGGGTCGAGGTTGAACACTGAAGCTTTCTTT | CSVGSRLNTEAFF
TRBJ1-4 | TRBV4-3 | . | . | TGCGCCAGCAGCCAAGATTCCCCCAACAGCGCAACTAATGAAAAACTGTTTTTT | CASSQDSPNSATNEKLFF
TRBJ2-1 | TRBV30 | . | . | TGTGCCTGGAGTCCACAATATGAGCAGTTCTTC | CAWSPQYEQFF
TRBJ1-2 | TRBV20-1 | . | few | TGCAGTGCTAGAGTCAACTCCGGTGCTAACTATGGCTACACCTTC | CSARVNSGANYGYTF
TRBJ2-1 | TRBV4-2 | TRBD2 | . | TGTGCCAGCAGCCAAGAAGGCTCTAGCGGGGGGAACAATGAGCAGTTCTTC | CASSQEGSSGGNNEQFF
TRBJ1-2 | TRBV5-1 | . | few | TGCGCCAGCACCCCTAGTCGAGGGGCAGGCTATGGCTACACCTTC | CASTPSRGAGYGYTF
TRBJ1-4 | TRBV27 | TRBD1 | once | TGTGCCAGCAGGCTTACAGGGGACGAAAAACTGTTTTTT | CASRLTGDEKLFF
TRBJ1-2 | TRBV5-6 | . | . | TGTGCCAGCAGCTTGATGCGGGCGGCCTACACCTTC | CASSLMRAAYTF
TRBJ2-5 | TRBV4-1 | . | . | TGCGCCAGCAGCCCTGGCCGACAAGGGACCCAGTACTTC | CASSPGRQGTQYF
TRBJ2-5 | TRBV7-2 | . | many | TGTGCCAGCAGCTTAGCGAGGGGAACTCAAGAGACCCAGTACTTC | CASSLARGTQETQYF
TRBJ1-2 | TRBV29-1 | . | few | TGCAGCGTTGAAGATCGAACTGCCGATGGTTATGGCTACACCTTC | CSVEDRTADGYGYTF